One and the same sample provided the 32 T cell receptor beta chains below, sequenced in a study of T-cell memory formation after mild COVID-19. TCRdb itself ran the 5' RACE reads through MiXCR, one entry per CDR3 protein. The sample gives 400,000 or so distinct CDR3 sequences, under 25% of which show up once; approximately 13% is in the top ten. Sequenced material: PBMCs or a T cell subset sorted from them (not recorded which). These receptors all stem from an adult woman who had mild COVID-19 (a few samples of this study predate the infection). Cell type and time point are not known.

In its sample, this clonotype was seen a few times. This chain connects TRBV7-2 to TRBJ2-7; perhaps TRBD2 as D (6 bases). The length of the CDR3 is 14 residues. V lost 5 bases and J lost 7, with 18 bases in between. Per germline, CDR1 SGHTA and CDR2 FQGNSA. The CDR3 DNA sequence: TGTGCCAGCAGCCCCTCCGGGAGCCCGGGGGAGCAGTACTTC. Protein: CASSPSGSPGEQYF.

This clonotype was seen more than once but under ten times. The chain couples TRBV29-1 to TRBJ2-1, with 9 bases identical to TRBD2. V shed 1 base, J shed 0 bases, and the junction held 4 bases outside the gene matches. The CDR3 extends over 16 amino acids. Germline values: CDR1 SQVTM, CDR2 ANQGSEA. CDR3 sequence (DNA): TGCAGCGTTGAAGGAGGGCGGGAGGGCTCCTACAATGAGCAGTTCTTC. It is translated as CSVEGGREGSYNEQFF.

The chain uses TRBV12-3 or TRBV12-4 and TRBJ2-7, with D perhaps TRBD2 (6 bases). This CDR3 region has 14 residues. V lost 5 bases, J lost 4 bases, and 15 bases lay in between. The CDR3 region has the DNA TGTGCCAGCAGTCCACGGGGAGGAGAGTACGAGCAGTACTTC. Its protein product is CASSPRGGEYEQYF.

This clonotype was seen only a few times. This chain uses TRBV7-8 with TRBJ2-3; 8 positions agree with TRBD2. This CDR3 is built from 15 residues. The V gene's germline CDR1 is SGHVS and CDR2 FQNEAQ. V lost 2 bases, J lost 1 base, and 2 bases stayed unmatched. The CDR3 nucleotides are TGTGCCAGCAGCTTAACGGGGGGGGGCACAGATACGCAGTATTTT. As protein: CASSLTGGGTDTQYF.

The J gene is TRBJ2-7, the V gene TRBV19, with TRBD2 matching 9 bases. The CDR3 runs 14 residues. V lost 1 base and J lost 6; bases outside the gene matches: 4. CDR1 is LNHDA and CDR2 is SQIVND in the germline V gene (reference sequence). This chain's CDR3 is CASSIGGTSREQYF. The CDR3 DNA follows: TGTGCCAGTAGTATAGGGGGGACTAGCCGCGAGCAGTACTTC.

This chain connects TRBV20-1 to TRBJ2-2; 8 bases agree with TRBD1. Trimming at V came to 3 bases and at J to 2 bases, leaving 14 bases not matched to a gene. The germline gives CDR1 DFQATT, CDR2 SNEGSKA (reference sequence). The CDR3 covers 18 residues. CDR3 nucleotide sequence: TGCAGTGCTAGGAATCCCCCCGGACAGGGCTCAAACACCGGGGAGCTGTTTTTT. Residues: CSARNPPGQGSNTGELFF.

The V gene is TRBV24-1, the J gene TRBJ2-3; 7 bases align to TRBD1. The trim removed 5 bases at V and 6 bases at J, leaving 4 bases unmatched. This CDR3 is built from 13 residues. Germline V CDR1 and CDR2: KGHDR, SFDVKD. The CDR3 bases are TGTGCCACCAGTGCTACCAGGGGGGATACGCAGTATTTT. Translation gives CATSATRGDTQYF.

This clonotype came up a few times. V usage is TRBV5-5 and J usage is TRBJ1-1; a weak D match, TRBD1 (6 bases). Germline V gene sequence: CDR1 SGHKS, CDR2 YYEKEE (reference sequence). The CDR3 runs 14 residues. The V end was cut by 4 bases, the J end by 1 base, with 11 bases between. CDR3 in amino acids: CASSVGHSNTEAFF. The CDR3, as DNA: TGTGCCAGCAGCGTGGGACACTCGAACACTGAAGCTTTCTTT.

The V gene is TRBV30, the J gene TRBJ2-1; 9 bases are a match to TRBD1. Germline CDR1 reads GTSNPN; CDR2 reads SVGIG (reference sequence). CDR3 length equals 17 residues. The V segment lost 7 bases and the J segment 8 bases; nucleotides outside the gene matches: 21. The CDR3 reads CASHPGNKTGGEDEQFF. The DNA of the CDR3 is TGTGCCTCACACCCCGGAAACAAGACAGGGGGGGAGGATGAGCAGTTCTTC.

This clonotype was seen a few times. This chain connects TRBV14 to TRBJ1-1; unclear D gene. V was pared by 0 bases and J by 0 bases, with 2 bases between. This CDR3 has 13 amino acids. Germline CDR1 and CDR2: SGHDN and FVKESK. The CDR3 spells CASSQDMNTEAFF. CDR3 sequence (DNA): TGTGCCAGCAGCCAAGATATGAACACTGAAGCTTTCTTT.

This clonotype showed up many times. V usage is TRBV24-1 and J usage is TRBJ2-3; TRBD1 matches at 8 bases. Germline lookup yields CDR1 KGHDR and CDR2 SFDVKD. V trimming: 7 bases; J trimming: 5 bases; junction bases outside the gene matches: 16. The CDR3 contains 17 residues. The CDR3: CATSPGTGYPQGDTQYF. CDR3 sequence (DNA): TGTGCCACCAGCCCCGGGACAGGATATCCCCAAGGAGATACGCAGTATTTT.

V gene TRBV19 combines with J gene TRBJ1-1; D gene uncertain. The CDR3 length is 11 residues. With 3 bases removed from V and 8 bases from J, the gap between germline ends came to 7 bases. CDR1 LNHDA and CDR2 SQIVND come from the germline V gene (reference sequence). In DNA form, the CDR3 reads TGTGCCAGTAGTATGTTGGGGGAAGCTTTCTTT. Translated, it gives CASSMLGEAFF.

The CDR3 DNA reads TGCAGCGTTGAAGATCGACCCGGGACAGGGGAATACGAGCAGTACTTC. Translating it yields CSVEDRPGTGEYEQYF. The gene calls are TRBV29-1 and TRBJ2-7; 10 bases align to TRBD1. The CDR3 contains 16 residues. From germline, CDR1 is SQVTM and CDR2 ANQGSEA. J gave up 4 bases and V 0 bases, and 9 bases lay outside the gene matches.

This sequence joins TRBV7-2 and TRBJ2-7, with 9 bases matching TRBD1. The germline V gene encodes CDR1 SGHTA and CDR2 FQGNSA. V lost 5 bases, J lost 4 bases, and 9 bases stayed unmatched. The CDR3 covers 15 residues. The CDR3 bases are TGTGCCAGCAGCGACCGGGACAGGGAGCCTTACGAGCAGTACTTC. This translates into CASSDRDREPYEQYF.

This clonotype appeared many times. This chain links TRBV7-9 with TRBJ2-1; possible D gene TRBD2, 6 bases. From germline, CDR1 is SEHNR and CDR2 FQNEAQ (reference sequence). The CDR3 is made up of 16 amino acids. V was cut by 5 bases and J by 2 bases, with 16 bases left in between. The CDR3: CASSPPDYPPYNEQFF. The CDR3 bases are TGTGCCAGCAGCCCACCGGACTATCCCCCCTACAATGAGCAGTTCTTC.

The sample holds a few counts of this clonotype. The chain employs TRBV9 and TRBJ1-4; 8 bases line up with TRBD1. The CDR3 is 15 residues long. J lost 7 bases, V lost 1 base, and 6 bases had no gene match. Germline CDR1 is SGDLS and CDR2 is YYNGEE. The CDR3 here is CASSVQGARGEKLFF. CDR3 DNA sequence: TGTGCCAGCAGCGTACAGGGGGCGCGGGGTGAAAAACTGTTTTTT.

The rearrangement joins TRBV2 to TRBJ1-1, with D unresolved. V dropped 2 bases and J dropped 1 base, with 8 bases sitting between them. The germline V gene has CDR1 SNHLY and CDR2 FYNNEI. The CDR3 contains 14 residues. CDR3 nucleotide sequence: TGTGCCAGCAGTGAAAGTCAGCCGAACACTGAAGCTTTCTTT. Translating it yields CASSESQPNTEAFF.

This clonotype was seen a few times. CDR3 sequence: CASSLGQGWGYTF. The CDR3 region has the DNA TGTGCCAGCAGCCTCGGACAGGGTTGGGGCTACACCTTC. The V and J genes are TRBV12-3 or TRBV12-4 and TRBJ1-2; 8 bases are a match to TRBD1. The CDR3 covers 13 residues. The V segment lost 6 bases and the J segment 8 bases; nucleotides outside the gene matches: 8.

This clonotype was seen more than once but under ten times. This sequence joins TRBV15 and TRBJ1-2; no reliable D call. CDR1 LNHNV and CDR2 YYDKDF come from the germline V gene (reference sequence). The CDR3 consists of 13 residues. With 3 bases removed from V and 3 bases from J, the gap between germline ends came to 8 bases. As DNA, the CDR3 is TGTGCCACCAGCAGGGGGAATGACTATGGCTACACCTTC. Protein: CATSRGNDYGYTF.

This clonotype appeared a few times. The rearrangement joins TRBV7-9 to TRBJ2-7; 7 bases fit TRBD2. The ends lost 3 bases at V and 1 base at J; junction bases unmatched: 6. The CDR3 runs 15 residues. Per the germline V gene, CDR1 is SEHNR and CDR2 is FQNEAQ (reference sequence). This chain's CDR3 is CASSFGLAASYEQYF. The DNA for the CDR3 is TGTGCCAGCAGCTTTGGCCTAGCGGCTTCCTACGAGCAGTACTTC.

This chain links TRBV4-3 with TRBJ2-5, with 7 nucleotides matching TRBD2. Germline lookup yields CDR1 LGHNA and CDR2 YSLEER. The J segment lost 2 bases and the V segment lost 0 bases, leaving 6 bases of the junction unmatched. The CDR3 contains 16 residues. The CDR3 here is CASSQDLGLGQETQYF. The CDR3 DNA is TGCGCCAGCAGCCAAGATCTAGGACTAGGGCAAGAGACCCAGTACTTC.

This clonotype turned up a few times. This rearrangement joins TRBV7-9 to TRBJ1-2, with a possible D match to TRBD1 (5 bases). From germline, CDR1 is SEHNR and CDR2 FQNEAQ (reference sequence). The CDR3 runs to 13 residues. The ends were cut back, 3 bases at V and 4 bases at J, with 9 bases in the middle. DNA for the CDR3: TGTGCCAGCAGCTTGAGGGGTGCCTATGGCTACACCTTC. It translates to CASSLRGAYGYTF.

This chain connects TRBV7-9 to TRBJ2-3; tentative D call: TRBD1 (6 bases). This CDR3 comprises 12 residues. Trimming took 4 bases from V and 5 from J, leaving 7 bases between them. Germline CDR1 and CDR2: SEHNR and FQNEAQ (reference sequence). In DNA form, the CDR3 reads TGTGCCAGCAGCTCACAGGGAGATACGCAGTATTTT. Its translation is CASSSQGDTQYF.

In its sample, this clonotype was seen a few times. The rearrangement links TRBV20-1 to TRBJ2-3; TRBD2 matches 10 bases. V trimming: 5 bases; J trimming: 6 bases; junction bases outside the gene matches: 11. The CDR3 has 15 amino acids. The V gene's germline CDR1 is DFQATT and CDR2 SNEGSKA (reference sequence). CDR3: CSASLVAGGVDTQYF. The CDR3 DNA reads as TGCAGTGCTTCTCTCGTAGCGGGAGGAGTGGATACGCAGTATTTT.

In this sample, this clonotype turned up a few times. This rearrangement joins TRBV3-1 to TRBJ2-3, with 9 bases lining up with TRBD2. The CDR3 consists of 14 residues. Trimming at V came to 6 bases and at J to 2 bases, leaving 3 bases not matched to a gene. The germline V gene encodes CDR1 LGHDT and CDR2 YNNKEL (reference sequence). CDR3 in DNA: TGTGCCAGCAGGCGGGGGGGCTCCACAGATACGCAGTATTTT. Protein sequence: CASRRGGSTDTQYF.

V is TRBV18 and J is TRBJ1-1, with D maybe TRBD1 (5 bases). The CDR3 is 13 residues long. With 10 bases removed from V and 1 base from J, the gap between germline ends came to 13 bases. Germline assignment: CDR1 KGHSH and CDR2 LQKENI. Here the CDR3 DNA reads TGTGCCACTACTAGAGGGACGAACACTGAAGCTTTCTTT. Translating gives CATTRGTNTEAFF.

This clonotype was detected a few times. The chain is built from TRBV6-5 and TRBJ2-1, with D uncertain. This CDR3 contains 13 residues. CDR1 and CDR2 from the germline V gene are MNHEY and SVGAGI. Trimming shortened V by 5 bases and J by 8 bases, and 13 bases separated the two germline ends. The CDR3 DNA follows: TGTGCCAGCAGTCCCTCCGAGGAATATGAGCAGTTCTTC. Translation gives CASSPSEEYEQFF.

The sample holds many counts of this clonotype. V and J are TRBV12-3 or TRBV12-4 and TRBJ2-7; 8 nucleotides agree with TRBD1. The CDR3 runs to 14 residues. J gave up 5 bases and V 5 bases, and 8 bases lay outside the gene matches. The CDR3 is CASSPGQGSNEQYF. CDR3 in DNA: TGTGCCAGCAGTCCCGGACAGGGTTCCAACGAGCAGTACTTC.

J is TRBJ2-3 and V is TRBV12-3 or TRBV12-4; no firm D call. Trimming took off 5 bases at V and 2 bases at J, with 14 bases between the two ends. This CDR3 is built from 15 residues. The CDR3 here is CASSTTLESTDTQYF. The CDR3 DNA sequence: TGTGCCAGCAGTACGACGCTTGAGTCCACAGATACGCAGTATTTT.

The sample holds a few counts of this clonotype. The chain has TRBV5-1 and TRBJ2-2, with D tentatively TRBD1 (6 bases). There are 16 residues in the CDR3. Trimming cost V 0 bases and J 2 bases, with 11 bases left between them. CDR1 and CDR2 from the germline V gene are SGHRS and YFSETQ. CDR3 nucleotides: TGCGCCAGCAGCTTGGTAGGCAGGGGAAACACCGGGGAGCTGTTTTTT. Translation: CASSLVGRGNTGELFF.

The chain links TRBV5-1 to TRBJ2-7; 9 nucleotides align to TRBD1. The CDR3 extends over 14 amino acids. Unmatched junction bases numbered 4, after V lost 0 bases and J lost 6 bases. In germline, CDR1 is SGHRS, CDR2 YFSETQ. The CDR3 here is CASSLGTGEFEQYF. CDR3 bases: TGCGCCAGCAGCTTGGGGACAGGGGAATTCGAGCAGTACTTC. Filled out from reference TRBV5-1 and TRBJ2-7, the complete variable domain reads KAGVTQTPRYLIKTRGQQVTLSCSPISGHRSVSWYQQTPGQGLQFLFEYFSETQRNKGNFPGRFSGRQFSNSRSEMNVSTLELGDSALYLCASSLGTGEFEQYFGPGTRLTVT.

This clonotype showed up just a few times. The chain joins TRBV12-3 or TRBV12-4 to TRBJ1-6; maybe TRBD1 (5 bases). V was trimmed by 8 bases and J by 11 bases, leaving 16 bases between them. There are 13 residues in the CDR3. CDR3 in amino acids: CASGPQGSAPLHF. The CDR3 DNA sequence: TGTGCCAGCGGCCCGCAGGGTTCTGCACCCCTCCACTTT.